One sample yielded the 31 T cell receptor beta chains listed below, sequenced in a study of blood T cell repertoires in COVID-19. Produced via immunoSEQ multiplex PCR; TCRdb's table is partial and in-frame only. The sample shows about 180,000 clones, roughly nine tenths of them seen only once. Sequencing was performed on peripheral blood. The source is a man younger than 35 who had recovered from COVID-19.

The chain recombines TRBV3-1 (or the pseudogene TRBV3-2) with TRBJ1-1; D may be TRBD1 (6 bases). The V and J ends lost 5 bases and 1 base respectively, with 11 bases between them. Germline CDR1 LGHDT, CDR2 YNNKEL (reference sequence). The CDR3 length is 14 residues. CDR3 amino acids: CASSNLQGNTEAFF. The CDR3 bases are TGTGCCAGCAGCAACTTACAGGGGAACACTGAAGCTTTCTTT.

The CDR3 sequence: CATSGLTGGTFTDTQYF. The CDR3 nucleotides read TGTGCCACCAGTGGCTTGACAGGGGGAACTTTCACAGATACGCAGTATTTT. The chain uses TRBV24-1 and TRBJ2-3; 9 positions agree with TRBD1. V was clipped by 5 bases and J by 2 bases; unmatched bases: 10. The CDR3 runs 17 residues. The germline CDR1 and CDR2 sequences are KGHDR and SFDVKD.

This chain connects TRBV10-3 to TRBJ2-1; 14 bases agree with TRBD2. From germline, CDR1 is ENHRY and CDR2 SYGVKD. The CDR3 consists of 15 residues. Trimming at V came to 4 bases and at J to 8 bases, leaving 4 bases not matched to a gene. In DNA, the CDR3 is TGTGCCATCAGTGGGGGACTAGCGGGAGCAGATGAGCAGTTCTTC. Protein: CAISGGLAGADEQFF.

The rearrangement links TRBV19 to TRBJ1-6; D remains unclear. There are 12 residues in the CDR3. With 3 bases removed from V and 8 bases from J, the gap between germline ends came to 5 bases. Germline V CDR1 and CDR2: LNHDA, SQIVND (reference sequence). The chain's CDR3 is CASSMGDSPLHF. The DNA for the CDR3 is TGTGCCAGTAGTATGGGAGATTCACCCCTCCACTTT.

This clone has a handful of counts. The V gene is TRBV18, the J gene TRBJ2-2; D gene uncertain. V lost 3 bases, J lost 6 bases, and 8 bases lay in between. From germline, CDR1 is KGHSH and CDR2 LQKENI. The CDR3 length is 13 residues. The CDR3 sequence: CASSPNQAGELFF. The DNA for the CDR3 is TGTGCCAGCTCACCTAATCAGGCCGGGGAGCTGTTTTTT.

This chain joins TRBV7-2 and TRBJ1-4; D ambiguous. The V and J ends lost 1 base and 7 bases respectively, with 19 bases between them. Germline V CDR1 and CDR2: SGHTA, FQGNSA. The CDR3 contains 17 residues. The CDR3 sequence is CASSLGSGDLVGEKLFF. The CDR3 DNA is TGTGCCAGCAGCTTAGGGAGCGGGGATCTGGTGGGTGAAAAACTGTTTTTT.

The chain links TRBV7-2 to TRBJ1-1, with 8 bases that match TRBD1. This CDR3 spans 14 amino acids. Germline V gene lookup returns CDR1 SGHTA and CDR2 FQGNSA. Losses at the gene ends were 5 bases for V and 6 bases for J; bases not matched to a gene: 8. The CDR3 here is CASSQGALGSEAFF. CDR3 nucleotide sequence: TGTGCCAGCAGCCAGGGGGCTCTGGGCTCTGAAGCTTTCTTT.

The CDR3 protein is CASSFDRGFSPQHF. CDR3 sequence (DNA): TGTGCCAGCAGCTTCGACAGGGGATTTTCGCCCCAGCATTTT. The genes are TRBV27 and TRBJ1-5; TRBD1 agrees at 8 bases. Germline V lookup: CDR1 MNHEY, CDR2 SMNVEV (reference sequence). This CDR3 has 14 amino acids. The J segment lost 9 bases and the V segment lost 6 bases, leaving 10 bases of the junction unmatched.

The genes are TRBV13 and TRBJ2-3, with TRBD2 matching over 10 bases. CDR3 length: 15 amino acids. Germline V CDR1 and CDR2: PRHDT, FYEKMQ (reference sequence). V gave up 2 bases and J gave up 7 bases; unmatched junction bases: 6. As DNA, the CDR3 is TGTGCCAGCAGCTTAAGGGCTAGCGGGAGAAATACGCAGTATTTT. As protein: CASSLRASGRNTQYF.

The chain joins TRBV7-8 to TRBJ1-2, with D possibly TRBD1 on 5 matching bases. The CDR3 loop spans 13 amino acids. From germline, CDR1 is SGHVS and CDR2 FQNEAQ. V lost 2 bases to trimming and J lost 4 bases, with 8 bases between them. The CDR3 DNA follows: TGTGCCAGCAGCTTACAGGGTACCTATGGCTACACCTTC. Protein product: CASSLQGTYGYTF.

This chain connects TRBV30 to TRBJ2-1; D might be TRBD2 (6 bases). Germline loops: CDR1 GTSNPN, CDR2 SVGIG (reference sequence). Trimming cost V 5 bases and J 4 bases, with 12 bases left between them. The CDR3 contains 13 residues. As DNA, the CDR3 is TGTGCCTGGGACCGGGGACTTTACAATGAGCAGTTCTTC. Its protein product is CAWDRGLYNEQFF.

The rearrangement joins TRBV7-9 to TRBJ1-6; possibly TRBD1 for D (6 bases). The CDR3 totals 16 residues. V lost 5 bases to trimming and J lost 5 bases, with 16 bases between them. CDR1 is SEHNR, CDR2 FQNEAQ, per germline (reference sequence). CDR3: CASSRLRDTDNSPLHF. DNA of the CDR3: TGTGCCAGCAGCAGGCTCCGGGACACCGATAATTCACCCCTCCACTTT.

V usage is TRBV11-3 and J usage is TRBJ2-5; D call uncertain. Germline lookup yields CDR1 SGHNT and CDR2 YENEEA. This CDR3 has 17 amino acids. Trimming cost V 5 bases and J 2 bases, with 21 bases left between them. DNA for the CDR3: TGTGCCAGCAGCACAAGGATGTCAGACGGGTCACAAGAGACCCAGTACTTC. Translating gives CASSTRMSDGSQETQYF.

This clone showed up just a few times. The V call is TRBV7-9, the J call TRBJ1-2; D call uncertain. The CDR3 has 11 amino acids. From germline, CDR1 is SEHNR and CDR2 FQNEAQ (reference sequence). Trimming removed 1 base at V and 9 bases at J, with 6 bases between. The DNA for the CDR3 is TGTGCCAGCAGCTTAGACGGGAGCTACACCTTC. Amino acids: CASSLDGSYTF.

The table lists this clone with a few counts. The chain has TRBV27 and TRBJ2-7, with 13 bases lining up with TRBD2. The V and J ends lost 5 bases and 0 bases, in that order; junction bases with no gene match: 4. Germline V gives CDR1 MNHEY, CDR2 SMNVEV (reference sequence). The CDR3 length is 16 residues. The CDR3 DNA reads as TGTGCCAGCAGTCCTCGGACTAGCGGGAGCTCCTACGAGCAGTACTTC. As protein: CASSPRTSGSSYEQYF.

The chain is built from TRBV7-3 and TRBJ2-1, with 8 bases fitting TRBD2. Per the germline V gene, CDR1 is SGHTA and CDR2 is FQGTGA. The J segment lost 6 bases and the V segment lost 0 bases, leaving 7 bases of the junction unmatched. This CDR3 has 16 amino acids. The CDR3 loop is CASSLTLAARINEQFF. In DNA, the CDR3 is TGTGCCAGCAGCTTAACACTAGCGGCCCGTATCAATGAGCAGTTCTTC.

This clone occurred a few times. V usage is TRBV19 and J usage is TRBJ2-1; D possibly corresponds to TRBD1 (6 bases). V gave up 7 bases and J gave up 0 bases, with 10 bases separating them. This CDR3 region has 14 residues. The germline V gene has CDR1 LNHDA and CDR2 SQIVND (reference sequence). The DNA of the CDR3 is TGTGCCAGTAACCGGGACACCTCCTACAATGAGCAGTTCTTC. It translates to CASNRDTSYNEQFF.

CDR3 in amino acids: CASRHSGRRNEQFF. The DNA for the CDR3 is TGTGCCAGTAGACATAGCGGGAGACGCAATGAGCAGTTCTTC. The genes are TRBV19 and TRBJ2-1, with 9 bases that match TRBD2. The CDR3 length is 14 residues. With 6 bases clipped from V and 6 bases from J, the junction kept 6 bases outside the gene matches. CDR1 is LNHDA and CDR2 is SQIVND in the germline V gene (reference sequence).

The chain has TRBV19 and TRBJ2-7; 8 nucleotides match TRBD2. After removal of 4 bases from V and 4 bases from J, the junction contained 12 bases not matched to a gene. The CDR3 extends over 16 amino acids. CDR1 is LNHDA and CDR2 is SQIVND in the germline V gene (reference sequence). The CDR3 region is CASSTAGTSSLYEQYF. The CDR3 bases are TGTGCCAGTAGTACCGCCGGGACTAGTAGCTTGTACGAGCAGTACTTC.

The chain carries TRBV29-1 and TRBJ1-1; 8 bases are a match to TRBD1. V lost 6 bases to trimming and J lost 3 bases; unmatched junction nucleotides: 6. The CDR3 consists of 13 residues. Germline V CDR1 and CDR2: SQVTM, ANQGSEA. This CDR3 is CSVQPQGDTEAFF. The DNA for the CDR3 is TGCAGCGTACAACCACAGGGGGACACTGAAGCTTTCTTT.

The V and J genes are TRBV25-1 and TRBJ2-7; maybe TRBD1 (6 bases). Trimming stripped 4 bases from V and 6 bases from J, with 19 bases between. Per germline, CDR1 MGHDK and CDR2 SYGVNS. The CDR3 consists of 15 residues. CDR3: CASSGPTGMFTEQYF. The CDR3 region has the DNA TGTGCCAGCAGTGGGCCAACAGGGATGTTTACCGAGCAGTACTTC.

This clone occurred once. The chain couples TRBV24-1 to TRBJ2-1; weak D call: TRBD2 (6 bases). CDR1 KGHDR and CDR2 SFDVKD come from the germline V gene. Trimming took 3 bases from V and 7 from J, leaving 18 bases between them. This CDR3 comprises 16 residues. The CDR3 loop reads CATSDQNGRRVNEQFF. In DNA form, the CDR3 reads TGTGCCACCAGTGATCAAAACGGGCGGAGGGTAAATGAGCAGTTCTTC.

The chain couples TRBV2 to TRBJ2-5; D remains unclear. Trimming took 0 bases from V and 2 from J, leaving 7 bases between them. This CDR3 region has 14 residues. In germline, CDR1 is SNHLY, CDR2 FYNNEI. As DNA, the CDR3 is TGTGCCAGCAGTGAAGCCACGGTTCAAGAGACCCAGTACTTC. Translated, it gives CASSEATVQETQYF.

CDR3 sequence reads: CASSLRVGGFSYEQYF. CDR3 nucleotides: TGTGCCAGCAGCTTAAGGGTCGGGGGGTTCTCCTACGAGCAGTACTTC. J is TRBJ2-7 and V is TRBV13; TRBD2 matches 7 bases. This CDR3 spans 16 amino acids. CDR1 is PRHDT, CDR2 FYEKMQ, per germline (reference sequence). V lost 2 bases and J lost 0; bases outside the gene matches: 7.

The chain uses TRBV5-1 and TRBJ2-3, with 12 bases fitting TRBD2. The CDR3 length is 15 residues. After removal of 7 bases from V and 4 bases from J, the junction contained 7 bases not matched to a gene. Germline lookup yields CDR1 SGHRS and CDR2 YFSETQ. The chain's CDR3 is CASAYLAGGSDTQYF. The CDR3 DNA reads TGCGCCAGCGCATACCTAGCGGGAGGGTCAGATACGCAGTATTTT.

This clone was seen once. The V call is TRBV29-1, the J call TRBJ2-3; TRBD2 agrees at 10 bases. CDR1 SQVTM and CDR2 ANQGSEA come from the germline V gene. This CDR3 has 13 amino acids. V was pared by 5 bases and J by 5 bases, with 4 bases of the junction left unmatched. CDR3 nucleotides: TGCAGCGTTAGGACTAGCGGTAGAGATACGCAGTATTTT. It codes for CSVRTSGRDTQYF.

This sequence joins TRBV7-9 and TRBJ1-5; D unresolved. This CDR3 is 13 amino acids long. CDR1 SEHNR and CDR2 FQNEAQ come from the germline V gene (reference sequence). V lost 5 bases and J 6 bases, leaving 11 bases between the germline ends. CDR3 sequence reads: CASSTTVGQPQHF. DNA of the CDR3: TGTGCCAGCAGCACAACAGTCGGTCAGCCCCAGCATTTT. The full variable domain, completed using reference TRBV7-9 and TRBJ1-5, is DTGVSQNPRHKITKRGQNVTFRCDPISEHNRLYWYRQTLGQGPEFLTYFQNEAQLEKSRLLSDRFSAERPKGSFSTLEIQRTEQGDSAMYLCASSTTVGQPQHFGDGTRLSIL.

This clone came up a few times. The V gene is TRBV5-1, the J gene TRBJ1-1, with 8 bases aligning to TRBD1. The CDR3 covers 13 residues. V shed 5 bases and J 3 bases; nucleotides not matched to a gene: 3. Germline CDR1 SGHRS, CDR2 YFSETQ. CDR3 DNA: TGCGCCAGCAGTATACAGGGGGACACTGAAGCTTTCTTT. This encodes CASSIQGDTEAFF.

V and J are TRBV9 and TRBJ2-1, with 10 bases identical to TRBD2. V lost 2 bases and J lost 5; bases outside the gene matches: 4. This CDR3 has 15 amino acids. Germline CDR1 is SGDLS and CDR2 is YYNGEE. The CDR3 sequence: CASSVRLAGHNEQFF. CDR3 bases: TGTGCCAGCAGCGTTCGACTAGCGGGCCACAATGAGCAGTTCTTC.

This sequence joins TRBV7-6 and TRBJ2-1; D is unclear. Germline V CDR1 and CDR2: SGHVS, FNYEAQ. V was trimmed by 5 bases and J by 1 base, leaving 15 bases between them. The CDR3 consists of 16 residues. CDR3 coding DNA: TGTGCCAGCAGCCTACCTGCTCGCGGATCCTACAATGAGCAGTTCTTC. Amino acid sequence: CASSLPARGSYNEQFF.

The chain carries TRBV5-1 and TRBJ2-7, with D perhaps matching TRBD1 (6 bases). The CDR3 loop spans 15 amino acids. V gave up 4 bases and J gave up 1 base, with 15 bases separating them. From germline, CDR1 is SGHRS and CDR2 YFSETQ. The CDR3 loop reads CASSLPWTDSYEQYF. The CDR3 DNA reads TGCGCCAGCAGCCTTCCGTGGACAGATTCCTACGAGCAGTACTTC.